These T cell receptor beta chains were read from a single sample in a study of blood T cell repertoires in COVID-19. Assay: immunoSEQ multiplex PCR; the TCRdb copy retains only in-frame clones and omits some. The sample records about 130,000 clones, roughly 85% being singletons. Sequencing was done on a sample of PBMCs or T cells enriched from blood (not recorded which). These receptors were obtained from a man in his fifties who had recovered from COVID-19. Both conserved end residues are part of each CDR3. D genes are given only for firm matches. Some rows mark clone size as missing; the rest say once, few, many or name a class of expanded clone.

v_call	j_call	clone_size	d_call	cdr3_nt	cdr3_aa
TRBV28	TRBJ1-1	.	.	TGTGCCAGCAGTCTATCCGGGGCTGAAGCTTTCTTT	CASSLSGAEAFF
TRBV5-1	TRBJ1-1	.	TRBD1	TGCGCCAGCAGCATCAGCGTACAGGGGGCCAGGCATTACACTGAAGCTTTCTTT	CASSISVQGARHYTEAFF
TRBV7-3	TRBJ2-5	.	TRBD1	TGTGCCAGCAGCTCTGGGACAGTTTTGGGGACCCAGTACTTC	CASSSGTVLGTQYF
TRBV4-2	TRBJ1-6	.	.	TGTGCCAGCAGCCAAGATCCGCGTAATTCACCCCTCCACTTT	CASSQDPRNSPLHF
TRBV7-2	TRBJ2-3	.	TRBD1	TGTGCCAGCAGCTTAGGAGGGGGCCGGGGAGATACGCAGTATTTT	CASSLGGGRGDTQYF
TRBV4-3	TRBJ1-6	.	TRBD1	TGCGCCAGCAGCCAAGATCGAGGGACAGGGGGCTCACCCCTCCACTTT	CASSQDRGTGGSPLHF
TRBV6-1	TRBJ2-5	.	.	TGTGCCAGCAGTGATTGGCGGACAGTTCAAGAGACCCAGTACTTC	CASSDWRTVQETQYF
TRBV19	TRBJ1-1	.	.	TGTGCCAGTAGTAGAACAGTTACTTTCACTGAAGCTTTCTTT	CASSRTVTFTEAFF
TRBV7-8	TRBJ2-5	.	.	TGTGCCAGCAGCCCGCGGATTAGGTGGGAGACCCAGTACTTC	CASSPRIRWETQYF
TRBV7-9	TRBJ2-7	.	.	TGTGCCAGCAGCTATTCAGGGACGCAGGGGGAGCAGTACTTC	CASSYSGTQGEQYF
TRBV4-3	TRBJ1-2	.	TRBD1	TGCGCCAGCAGCCAAGATCCAGGGGGCGACTATGGCTACACCTTC	CASSQDPGGDYGYTF
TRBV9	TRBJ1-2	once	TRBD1	TGTGCCAGCAGCACCCCAGGGGGCTACTATGGCTACACCTTC	CASSTPGGYYGYTF
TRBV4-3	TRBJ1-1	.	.	TGCGCCAGCAGCCAAGAAAGGGGGATGAACACTGAAGCTTTCTTT	CASSQERGMNTEAFF
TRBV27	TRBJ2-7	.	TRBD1	TGTGCCAGCAGTCCCCGGACAGGGTTGGGTTCGATAAGCTCCTACGAGCAGTACTTC	CASSPRTGLGSISSYEQYF
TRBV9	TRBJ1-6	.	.	TGTGCCAGCAACCAGGGAATGTCGGTTTCACCCCTCCACTTT	CASNQGMSVSPLHF
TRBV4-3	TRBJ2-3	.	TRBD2	TGCGCCAGCAGCCAAGAGCCTGGTGGACTAGCGGGGCGCACAGATACGCAGTATTTT	CASSQEPGGLAGRTDTQYF
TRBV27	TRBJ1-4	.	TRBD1	TGTGCCAGCAGTTACAGGGGACCTAATGAAAAACTGTTTTTT	CASSYRGPNEKLFF
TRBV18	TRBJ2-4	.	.	TGTGCCAGCTCACCGAATATGGGAGGACTAGCCAAAAACATTCAGTACTTC	CASSPNMGGLAKNIQYF
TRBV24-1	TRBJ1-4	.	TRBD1	TGTGCCACCAGTGCGGCCGGGACAGGGAGTGAAAAACTGTTTTTT	CATSAAGTGSEKLFF
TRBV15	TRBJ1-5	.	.	TGTGCCACCAGCAGAGTCCCGGGTCTCGGTCAGCCCCAGCATTTT	CATSRVPGLGQPQHF
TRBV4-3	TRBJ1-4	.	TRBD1	TGCGCCAGCAGCCAAGAATGGGACAGCCGTAATGAAAAACTGTTTTTT	CASSQEWDSRNEKLFF
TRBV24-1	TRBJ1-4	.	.	TGTGCCACCAGTGATTTGACAAAAGGCGGGGAAAAACTGTTTTTT	CATSDLTKGGEKLFF